This TCR beta chain appears in the sequencing data of a study of shared clonotypes between healthy human individuals. V was cut by 3 bases and J by 5 bases, with 9 bases left in between. Germline V gene data show CDR1 as SGHRS and CDR2 as YFSETQ. The CDR3 totals 14 residues. Produced via immunoSEQ multiplex PCR; TCRdb's table is partial and in-frame only. This sample has nearly 1 million clones, with over 75% found just once. The TCR comes from a man aged 18-30 years in good health. The J gene is TRBJ1-6, the V gene TRBV5-1; D might be TRBD1 (5 bases). The sample comprised memory CD4+ T cells sorted from blood. The subset denotes: CD45RA-negative fraction. In DNA, the CDR3 is TGCGCCAGCAGCTCGGGACGGAATAATTCACCCCTCCACTTT. Protein: CASSSGRNNSPLHF. The variable domain in full, completed from reference TRBV5-1 and TRBJ1-6, reads KAGVTQTPRYLIKTRGQQVTLSCSPISGHRSVSWYQQTPGQGLQFLFEYFSETQRNKGNFPGRFSGRQFSNSRSEMNVSTLELGDSALYLCASSSGRNNSPLHFGNGTRLTVT.